One and the same sample provided the 31 T cell receptor beta chains below, sequenced in a study of T cell responses to AZD1222 COVID-19 vaccine. The repertoire was sequenced with immunoSEQ multiplex PCR; TCRdb's copy has only in-frame clones and lacks some. The sample has around 180,000 clones, roughly nine tenths seen once. Sequencing was performed on peripheral blood, taken on day 0 of AZD1222 vaccination. These receptors originate from an adult in good health.

This rearrangement joins TRBV24-1 to TRBJ1-1; 7 positions agree with TRBD1. CDR3 size: 12 residues. V trimming: 6 bases; J trimming: 4 bases; junction bases outside the gene matches: 1. Germline V gene lookup returns CDR1 KGHDR and CDR2 SFDVKD. This CDR3 reads CATSQGGTEAFF. DNA for the CDR3: TGTGCCACCAGTCAGGGGGGCACTGAAGCTTTCTTT.

V usage is TRBV29-1 and J usage is TRBJ2-2, with D maybe TRBD2 (5 bases). The CDR3 spans 12 residues. The ends were cut back, 6 bases at V and 3 bases at J, with 8 bases in the middle. Germline assignment: CDR1 SQVTM and CDR2 ANQGSEA. DNA for the CDR3: TGCAGCGTGAACGGGGACACCGGGGAGCTGTTTTTT. Translated, it gives CSVNGDTGELFF.

CDR3: CASSSRDRGEKLFF. CDR3 DNA: TGTGCCAGCAGCTCCCGGGACAGGGGTGAAAAACTGTTTTTT. The V call is TRBV11-2, the J call TRBJ1-4, with 10 nucleotides matching TRBD1. Germline V gene data show CDR1 as SGHAT and CDR2 as FQNNGV. CDR3 size: 14 residues. The J segment lost 7 bases and the V segment lost 4 bases, leaving 3 bases of the junction unmatched. Full variable domain (missing parts from reference TRBV11-2 and TRBJ1-4): EAGVAQSPRYKIIEKRQSVAFWCNPISGHATLYWYQQILGQGPKLLIQFQNNGVVDDSQLPKDRFSAERLKGVDSTLKIQPAKLEDSAVYLCASSSRDRGEKLFFGSGTQLSVL.

CDR3 sequence reads: CASSPAEGGAKNIQYF. CDR3 in DNA: TGCGCCAGCAGCCCCGCTGAGGGGGGAGCCAAAAACATTCAGTACTTC. This chain links TRBV5-1 with TRBJ2-4; TRBD1 or TRBD2 may be the D gene (6 bases each). CDR1 SGHRS and CDR2 YFSETQ come from the germline V gene. Trimming took 4 bases from V and 0 from J, leaving 14 bases between them. The CDR3 sequence is 16 residues long.

The chain links TRBV28 to TRBJ1-1; D not certain. CDR1 is MDHEN, CDR2 SYDVKM, per germline. V lost 2 bases to trimming and J lost 0 bases, with 10 bases between them. The CDR3 is 15 residues long. This chain's CDR3 is CASSLRSPMNTEAFF. CDR3 nucleotides: TGTGCCAGCAGTTTACGCAGTCCAATGAACACTGAAGCTTTCTTT.

The V call is TRBV7-7, the J call TRBJ2-1; the match to TRBD2 covers 10 bases. The CDR3 is 15 residues long. Germline values: CDR1 SSHAT, CDR2 FNYEAQ (reference sequence). V shed 1 base, J shed 5 bases, and the junction held 2 bases outside the gene matches. The DNA of the CDR3 is TGTGCCAGCAGCTTAGGGACTAGCGGCAACAATGAGCAGTTCTTC. This translates into CASSLGTSGNNEQFF.

The chain combines TRBV2 with TRBJ1-1, with D uncertain. V lost 5 bases and J 2 bases, leaving 12 bases between the germline ends. The CDR3 runs 14 residues. Per the germline V gene, CDR1 is SNHLY and CDR2 is FYNNEI. CDR3 region: CASSQHPTNTEAFF. DNA for the CDR3: TGTGCCAGCAGTCAACACCCGACCAACACTGAAGCTTTCTTT.

The rearrangement uses TRBV5-6 and TRBJ2-1, with no clear D. The germline V gene encodes CDR1 SGHDT and CDR2 YYEEEE. The V end was cut by 4 bases, the J end by 3 bases, with 11 bases between. This CDR3 has 14 amino acids. The CDR3 DNA sequence: TGTGCCAGCAGCCCGGAGTATCACTACAATGAGCAGTTCTTC. It codes for CASSPEYHYNEQFF.

The gene calls are TRBV18 and TRBJ1-2, with TRBD1 identical over 12 bases. V lost 5 bases to trimming and J lost 5 bases; unmatched junction nucleotides: 6. The CDR3 runs to 15 residues. Germline-derived CDR1 and CDR2 are KGHSH and LQKENI. The CDR3 region is CASSAGQGAHYGYTF. The CDR3 DNA follows: TGTGCCAGCTCAGCGGGACAGGGGGCGCATTATGGCTACACCTTC.

V and J are TRBV9 and TRBJ1-2, with D perhaps TRBD1 (5 bases). With 0 bases removed from V and 4 bases from J, the gap between germline ends came to 19 bases. Germline-derived CDR1 and CDR2 are SGDLS and YYNGEE. This CDR3 has 17 residues. The CDR3 coding sequence is TGTGCCAGCAGCGTAGTGCGGGACCTCCCGGGAGGCTATGGCTACACCTTC. Translating gives CASSVVRDLPGGYGYTF. The complete variable domain, with remaining parts taken from reference TRBV9 and TRBJ1-2, reads DSGVTQTPKHLITATGQRVTLRCSPRSGDLSVYWYQQSLDQGLQFLIQYYNGEERAKGNILERFSAQQFPDLHSELNLSSLELGDSALYFCASSVVRDLPGGYGYTFGSGTRLTVV.

The chain is built from TRBV27 and TRBJ1-1; D is uncertain. This CDR3 contains 14 residues. Germline loops: CDR1 MNHEY, CDR2 SMNVEV (reference sequence). V dropped 6 bases and J dropped 0 bases, with 11 bases sitting between them. For the CDR3, the DNA is TGTGCCAGCAGGACCAGGAGTTTGAACACTGAAGCTTTCTTT. Protein product: CASRTRSLNTEAFF.

The J gene is TRBJ1-1, the V gene TRBV24-1; D call uncertain. The CDR3 contains 13 residues. V was trimmed by 7 bases and J by 0 bases, leaving 8 bases between them. CDR1 and CDR2 (germline): KGHDR, SFDVKD. The CDR3 loop reads CATRNRMNTEAFF. CDR3 bases: TGTGCCACCAGAAATAGAATGAACACTGAAGCTTTCTTT.

This sequence joins TRBV5-1 and TRBJ2-7; possible D gene TRBD2, 5 bases. The CDR3 is 15 amino acids. Deletions cut 0 bases from V and 3 bases from J, with 13 bases between. Germline CDR1 reads SGHRS; CDR2 reads YFSETQ. For the CDR3, the DNA is TGCGCCAGCAGCTTGGGGCAGGCGGACTTCTACGAGCAGTACTTC. This gives the protein CASSLGQADFYEQYF.

V is TRBV30 and J is TRBJ1-5, with D possibly TRBD1 on 6 matching bases. The CDR3 runs to 14 residues. V was trimmed by 2 bases and J by 6 bases, leaving 14 bases between them. The germline gives CDR1 GTSNPN, CDR2 SVGIG (reference sequence). The CDR3 reads CAWSKGHAGQPQHF. The CDR3 bases are TGTGCCTGGAGTAAGGGACATGCTGGTCAGCCCCAGCATTTT. The complete variable domain, with remaining parts taken from reference TRBV30 and TRBJ1-5, reads SQTIHQWPATLVQPVGSPLSLECTVEGTSNPNLYWYRQAAGRGLQLLFYSVGIGQISSEVPQNLSASRPQDRQFILSSKKLLLSDSGFYLCAWSKGHAGQPQHFGDGTRLSIL.

V usage is TRBV5-1 and J usage is TRBJ1-6; unclear D gene. The V end was cut by 1 base, the J end by 10 bases, with 18 bases between. There are 16 residues in the CDR3. The V gene's germline CDR1 is SGHRS and CDR2 YFSETQ. The CDR3 region is CASSLSISFMDSPLHF. Written as DNA, the CDR3 is TGCGCCAGCAGCTTGTCTATTTCCTTCATGGACTCACCCCTCCACTTT.

The chain uses TRBV14 and TRBJ2-1; D uncertain. The CDR3 spans 14 residues. Trimming left V 0 bases short and J 8 bases short, with 11 bases between. Looked up from germline, CDR1 is SGHDN and CDR2 is FVKESK. The CDR3 bases are TGTGCCAGCAGCCAAGATCTCATTTCCGATGAGCAGTTCTTC. Protein: CASSQDLISDEQFF. Full variable domain (remainder filled in from reference TRBV14 and TRBJ2-1): EAGVTQFPSHSVIEKGQTVTLRCDPISGHDNLYWYRRVMGKEIKFLLHFVKESKQDESGMPNNRFLAERTGGTYSTLKVQPAELEDSGVYFCASSQDLISDEQFFGPGTRLTVL.

The V and J genes are TRBV2 and TRBJ2-1; the D gene is possibly TRBD2 (5 bases). Trimming stripped 8 bases from V and 0 bases from J, with 14 bases between. CDR1 and CDR2 from the germline V gene are SNHLY and FYNNEI. The CDR3 runs 15 residues. DNA for the CDR3: TGTGCCAGCCTTGAGGGCCCGAGCTCCTACAATGAGCAGTTCTTC. Protein: CASLEGPSSYNEQFF.

The genes are TRBV27 and TRBJ1-6, with 7 bases identical to TRBD1. Germline CDR1 is MNHEY and CDR2 is SMNVEV (reference sequence). CDR3 length: 14 amino acids. V was pared by 4 bases and J by 13 bases, with 10 bases of the junction left unmatched. The CDR3 protein is CASSSNRGRLPLHF. Written as DNA, the CDR3 is TGTGCCAGCAGTTCCAACAGGGGCCGTCTGCCCCTCCACTTT.

The V call is TRBV19, the J call TRBJ2-7; no clear D gene. Between the trimmed V and J ends, which lost 5 bases and 4 bases, there was a span of 12 bases. Germline CDR1 reads LNHDA; CDR2 reads SQIVND (reference sequence). The CDR3 contains 13 residues. Written as DNA, the CDR3 is TGTGCCAGTAGTCCCCCGCCCGGATACGAGCAGTACTTC. It codes for CASSPPPGYEQYF.

The gene calls are TRBV2 and TRBJ2-7; D gene unclear. CDR3 length equals 13 residues. V lost 5 bases to trimming and J lost 3 bases, with 11 bases between them. From germline, CDR1 is SNHLY and CDR2 FYNNEI. Here the CDR3 reads CASSLKQIYEQYF. CDR3 DNA: TGTGCCAGCAGTTTAAAACAGATCTACGAGCAGTACTTC.

The rearrangement links TRBV7-9 to TRBJ1-1; D remains ambiguous. Trimming stripped 1 base from V and 0 bases from J, with 6 bases between. Per the germline V gene, CDR1 is SEHNR and CDR2 is FQNEAQ (reference sequence). This CDR3 contains 14 residues. As DNA, the CDR3 is TGTGCCAGCAGCTTAGTCACGGTGAACACTGAAGCTTTCTTT. This translates into CASSLVTVNTEAFF.

The CDR3 DNA reads TGTGCCAGCAGCCAAGTTCTCGGGACAGAGGGCACGAGCCAGTACTTC. Residues: CASSQVLGTEGTSQYF. The chain links TRBV3-1 (or the pseudogene TRBV3-2) to TRBJ2-7, with 7 bases aligning to TRBD1. Germline lookup yields CDR1 LGHDT and CDR2 YNNKEL (reference sequence). V lost 1 base, J lost 10 bases, and 16 bases stayed unmatched. The CDR3 spans 16 residues.

The chain employs TRBV9 and TRBJ2-3; 9 bases are a match to TRBD1. The CDR3 spans 15 residues. V trimming: 2 bases; J trimming: 2 bases; junction bases outside the gene matches: 3. The germline gives CDR1 SGDLS, CDR2 YYNGEE. The CDR3 DNA is TGTGCCAGCAGCGTGGGGACAGGGACCACAGATACGCAGTATTTT. This gives the protein CASSVGTGTTDTQYF.

The chain is built from TRBV30 and TRBJ2-7, with D unclear. Trimming pared 4 bases from V and 0 bases from J, leaving 13 bases between. From germline, CDR1 is GTSNPN and CDR2 SVGIG (reference sequence). CDR3 length: 14 amino acids. The CDR3 bases are TGTGCCTGGACCCGACTCGAGAACTCCTACGAGCAGTACTTC. Its protein is CAWTRLENSYEQYF. Using reference TRBV30 and TRBJ2-7 for the parts outside the CDR3, the full variable domain is SQTIHQWPATLVQPVGSPLSLECTVEGTSNPNLYWYRQAAGRGLQLLFYSVGIGQISSEVPQNLSASRPQDRQFILSSKKLLLSDSGFYLCAWTRLENSYEQYFGPGTRLTVT.

The V gene is TRBV24-1, the J gene TRBJ2-3; 12 bases agree with TRBD1. This CDR3 has 16 residues. Germline CDR1 is KGHDR and CDR2 is SFDVKD. Trimming removed 3 bases from V and 5 bases from J; junction bases left unmatched: 5. The CDR3 protein is CATSDPGTGGRDTQYF. The CDR3 DNA is TGTGCCACCAGTGATCCCGGGACAGGGGGCAGAGATACGCAGTATTTT.

The chain carries TRBV2 and TRBJ1-2; D is ambiguous. The CDR3 loop spans 12 amino acids. The germline gives CDR1 SNHLY, CDR2 FYNNEI. V lost 6 bases and J lost 3, with 8 bases in between. CDR3 nucleotide sequence: TGTGCCAGCAGGGTTCTCTACTATGGCTACACCTTC. Translation gives CASRVLYYGYTF.

The V and J genes are TRBV20-1 and TRBJ1-1, with D uncertain. Germline CDR1 is DFQATT and CDR2 is SNEGSKA (reference sequence). Trimming cost V 6 bases and J 11 bases, with 16 bases left between them. There are 11 residues in the CDR3. The CDR3 coding sequence is TGCAGTGCGAACCTTGGCGTTCGGGCTTTCTTT. It specifies CSANLGVRAFF.

This chain uses TRBV27 with TRBJ1-1; maybe TRBD1 (6 bases). The CDR3 consists of 13 residues. CDR1 and CDR2 (germline): MNHEY, SMNVEV (reference sequence). V gave up 5 bases and J gave up 7 bases, with 14 bases separating them. CDR3 DNA sequence: TGTGCCAGCAGTCGAGGGGGGTCAGGTGAAGCTTTCTTT. Its translation: CASSRGGSGEAFF.

J is TRBJ1-6 and V is TRBV19; D is ambiguous. Trimming removed 3 bases from V and 10 bases from J, with 10 bases in between. From germline, CDR1 is LNHDA and CDR2 SQIVND (reference sequence). The CDR3 has 13 residues. DNA of the CDR3: TGTGCCAGTAGTATTAAAGCGGTGTCACCCCTCCACTTT. Residues: CASSIKAVSPLHF.

The chain carries TRBV6-5 and TRBJ2-7, with TRBD1 matching over 7 bases. CDR1 is MNHEY and CDR2 is SVGAGI in the germline V gene. The V segment lost 0 bases and the J segment 0 bases; nucleotides outside the gene matches: 2. The CDR3 covers 15 residues. CDR3 loop: CASSYSTGDSYEQYF. CDR3 sequence (DNA): TGTGCCAGCAGTTACTCCACAGGGGACTCCTACGAGCAGTACTTC.

The chain couples TRBV28 to TRBJ2-7; TRBD1 matches at 7 bases. The CDR3 is made up of 12 amino acids. The germline CDR1 and CDR2 sequences are MDHEN and SYDVKM. Losses at the gene ends were 7 bases for V and 3 bases for J; bases not matched to a gene: 3. The CDR3, as DNA: TGTGCCAGCACCAGACAGGGCTACGAGCAGTACTTC. The encoded protein is CASTRQGYEQYF.